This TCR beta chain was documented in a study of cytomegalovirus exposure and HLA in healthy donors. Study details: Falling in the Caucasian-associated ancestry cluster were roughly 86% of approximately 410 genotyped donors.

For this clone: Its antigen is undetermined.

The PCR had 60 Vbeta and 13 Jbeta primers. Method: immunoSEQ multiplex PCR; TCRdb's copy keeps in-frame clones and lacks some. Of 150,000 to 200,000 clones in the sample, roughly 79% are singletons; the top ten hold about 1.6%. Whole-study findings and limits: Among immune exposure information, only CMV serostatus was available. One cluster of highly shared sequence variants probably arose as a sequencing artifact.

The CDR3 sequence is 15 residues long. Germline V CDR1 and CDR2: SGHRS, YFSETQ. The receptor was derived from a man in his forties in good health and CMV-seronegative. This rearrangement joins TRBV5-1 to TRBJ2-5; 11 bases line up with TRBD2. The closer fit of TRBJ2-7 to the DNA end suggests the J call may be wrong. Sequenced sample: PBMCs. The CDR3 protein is CASSIRLAGRDEQYF. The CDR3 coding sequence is TGCGCCAGCAGCATCCGACTAGCGGGACGGGACGAGCAGTACTTC.